The 6 T cell receptor beta chains below were found in one sample sequenced in a study of blood T cell repertoires in COVID-19 (dated by TCRdb to about 2020). Library method: the immunoSEQ multiplex PCR assay. TCRdb re-hosts the immuneACCESS table, in-frame sequences only. Its copies lack some clones; in the studies checked, an unresolved V gene accounts for under half of them, and the cause for the rest is not known. Across this sample there are 110,000 or so clones, with approximately 90% seen only once. The top ten clones comprise approximately 27% of the sample. The sequenced sample consisted of peripheral blood. The receptors shown here come from a man in his 70s with active or convalescent COVID-19.

This chain uses TRBV28 with TRBJ1-1; D ambiguous. V lost 2 bases, J lost 1 base, and 11 bases lay in between. The CDR3 contains 15 residues. In germline, CDR1 is MDHEN, CDR2 SYDVKM. The CDR3: CASSLPGNGNTEAFF. In DNA, the CDR3 is TGTGCCAGCAGTTTACCCGGGAACGGGAACACTGAAGCTTTCTTT.

V and J are TRBV25-1 and TRBJ1-3; D is possibly TRBD1 (6 bases). The germline V gene encodes CDR1 MGHDK and CDR2 SYGVNS. V dropped 1 base and J dropped 6 bases, with 16 bases sitting between them. The CDR3 has 16 amino acids. CDR3 protein: CASSEWGGGSENTIYF. The CDR3 nucleotides read TGTGCCAGCAGTGAATGGGGAGGGGGGAGTGAAAACACCATATATTTT. Variable domain in full (rest from reference TRBV25-1 and TRBJ1-3): EADIYQTPRYLVIGTGKKITLECSQTMGHDKMYWYQQDPGMELHLIHYSYGVNSTEKGDLSSESTVSRIRTEHFPLTLESARPSHTSQYLCASSEWGGGSENTIYFGEGSWLTVV.

The chain links TRBV5-1 to TRBJ1-1; D remains ambiguous. This CDR3 region has 14 residues. From germline, CDR1 is SGHRS and CDR2 YFSETQ. The germline V and J ends were trimmed by 3 bases and 0 bases, with 9 bases remaining between them. The CDR3 reads CASSSQFLNTEAFF. The CDR3 coding sequence is TGCGCCAGCAGCTCACAGTTCTTGAACACTGAAGCTTTCTTT.

This clone was picked up one time. The chain couples TRBV6-1 to TRBJ1-5; unclear D gene. The CDR3 extends over 15 amino acids. CDR1 is MNHNS and CDR2 is SASEGT in the germline V gene. The ends were cut back, 2 bases at V and 0 bases at J, with 8 bases in the middle. CDR3 DNA: TGTGCCAGCAGTGAATTGCGTTATAGCAATCAGCCCCAGCATTTT. Translation gives CASSELRYSNQPQHF.

The V gene is TRBV7-6, the J gene TRBJ2-1; D not resolved. The germline V and J ends were trimmed by 2 bases and 4 bases, with 3 bases remaining between them. In germline, CDR1 is SGHVS, CDR2 FNYEAQ. The CDR3 consists of 12 residues. CDR3 protein: CASSLQYNEQFF. DNA of the CDR3: TGTGCCAGCAGCTTACAGTACAATGAGCAGTTCTTC.

This rearrangement joins TRBV4-2 to TRBJ1-1; unclear D gene. This CDR3 spans 14 amino acids. Germline CDR1 LGHNA, CDR2 YNFKEQ. Deletions cut 0 bases from V and 4 bases from J, with 9 bases between. CDR3 residues: CASSQDGGLTEAFF. The CDR3 coding sequence is TGTGCCAGCAGCCAAGATGGCGGACTCACTGAAGCTTTCTTT.